Presented here are 32 T cell receptor beta chains from one specimen sequenced in a study of shared clonotypes between healthy human individuals. Measured with immunoSEQ multiplex PCR; TCRdb has only the in-frame clones, and not every one. The sample includes a few million clones, 85% to 95% of them seen just once. The specimen was naive CD4+ T cells from PBMCs. Subset defined: CD45RA+ positively selected. Every receptor here comes from a man between 18 and 35 years old in good health. Some clones in this sample may be carry-over from other donors' samples.

The V and J genes are TRBV7-9 and TRBJ1-2; a weak D match, TRBD1 (6 bases). The CDR3 loop spans 13 amino acids. The V gene lost 6 bases and the J gene lost 1 base, with 9 bases spanning the gap. Germline lookup yields CDR1 SEHNR and CDR2 FQNEAQ (reference sequence). CDR3 nucleotide sequence: TGTGCCAGCAGGTCCAGGGGTAACTATGGCTACACCTTC. The encoded protein is CASRSRGNYGYTF.

The V gene is TRBV4-3, the J gene TRBJ1-5; D remains ambiguous. The CDR3 is made up of 13 amino acids. From germline, CDR1 is LGHNA and CDR2 YSLEER. V was shortened by 0 bases and J by 6 bases, with 6 bases between the two germline ends. In DNA, the CDR3 is TGCGCCAGCAGCCAAGATGTAGGTCAGCCCCAGCATTTT. Amino acids: CASSQDVGQPQHF.

This clone was found once. As DNA, the CDR3 is TGTGCCAGTAGTATGCTACGCGGGACGGCCACAGATACGCAGTATTTT. Its translation is CASSMLRGTATDTQYF. The chain links TRBV19 to TRBJ2-3, with D tentatively TRBD2 (6 bases). CDR1 is LNHDA, CDR2 SQIVND, per germline (reference sequence). The CDR3 is made up of 16 amino acids. V was pared by 3 bases and J by 2 bases, with 15 bases between. Full variable domain (remainder filled in from reference TRBV19 and TRBJ2-3): DGGITQSPKYLFRKEGQNVTLSCEQNLNHDAMYWYRQDPGQGLRLIYYSQIVNDFQKGDIAEGYSVSREKKESFPLTVTSAQKNPTAFYLCASSMLRGTATDTQYFGPGTRLTVL.

This clone was observed a single time. The J gene is TRBJ2-1, the V gene TRBV4-3; D not certain. In germline, CDR1 is LGHNA, CDR2 YSLEER. The CDR3 loop spans 17 amino acids. V was pared by 4 bases and J by 0 bases, with 16 bases between. This CDR3 is CASSLHYGRSSYNEQFF. As DNA, the CDR3 is TGCGCCAGCAGCCTCCACTACGGGCGGAGCTCCTACAATGAGCAGTTCTTC.

This clone has just one count. The chain recombines TRBV10-1 with TRBJ2-3; 10 bases align to TRBD2. The CDR3 has 15 amino acids. The V segment lost 6 bases and the J segment 1 base; nucleotides outside the gene matches: 4. Germline CDR1 and CDR2: WNHNN and SYGVQD (reference sequence). CDR3 sequence reads: CASSPGLAGTDTQYF. DNA of the CDR3: TGCGCCAGCAGCCCAGGACTAGCGGGCACAGATACGCAGTATTTT.

This chain connects TRBV28 to TRBJ2-2; no definite D call. CDR3 length equals 13 residues. Deletions cut 6 bases from V and 1 base from J, with 6 bases between. Germline lookup yields CDR1 MDHEN and CDR2 SYDVKM. The CDR3 loop is CASSDLNTGELFF. The CDR3 DNA reads TGTGCCAGCAGCGACTTGAACACCGGGGAGCTGTTTTTT. Looking up the rest from reference TRBV28 and TRBJ2-2 gives the full variable domain: DVKVTQSSRYLVKRTGEKVFLECVQDMDHENMFWYRQDPGLGLRLIYFSYDVKMKEKGDIPEGYSVSREKKERFSLILESASTNQTSMYLCASSDLNTGELFFGEGSRLTVL.

This clone was seen only once. This chain connects TRBV28 to TRBJ1-6; TRBD1 might be the D (5 bases). Trimming left V 7 bases short and J 10 bases short, with 23 bases between. The germline CDR1 and CDR2 sequences are MDHEN and SYDVKM. CDR3 length equals 16 residues. CDR3 DNA sequence: TGTGCCAGCACGCCAGCGGACACCGTAAGGGGCTCACCCCTCCACTTT. Translated, it gives CASTPADTVRGSPLHF. Complete variable domain (other parts from reference TRBV28 and TRBJ1-6): DVKVTQSSRYLVKRTGEKVFLECVQDMDHENMFWYRQDPGLGLRLIYFSYDVKMKEKGDIPEGYSVSREKKERFSLILESASTNQTSMYLCASTPADTVRGSPLHFGNGTRLTVT.

The chain combines TRBV2 with TRBJ2-1; 8 bases fit TRBD1. The CDR3 runs to 13 residues. The ends lost 3 bases at V and 10 bases at J; junction bases unmatched: 5. The germline V gene has CDR1 SNHLY and CDR2 FYNNEI. CDR3 nucleotide sequence: TGTGCCAGCAGTGACAGGGGGCCCTCGGAGCAGTTCTTC. This codes for CASSDRGPSEQFF.

The V gene is TRBV19, the J gene TRBJ2-7, with a tentative D call TRBD2 (6 bases). The V gene's germline CDR1 is LNHDA and CDR2 SQIVND (reference sequence). This CDR3 is 13 amino acids long. The V end lost 9 bases, the J end lost 4 bases, and 16 bases lay between the germline ends. The CDR3 DNA sequence: TGTGCCAGCCAGCGATCGGGGGAATACGAGCAGTACTTC. Protein: CASQRSGEYEQYF.

The rearrangement uses TRBV27 and TRBJ2-7; TRBD1 matches at 9 bases. The CDR3 has 16 amino acids. The germline V gene encodes CDR1 MNHEY and CDR2 SMNVEV (reference sequence). V lost 0 bases to trimming and J lost 2 bases; unmatched junction nucleotides: 5. Here the CDR3 reads CASSLSGTGLTYEQYF. CDR3 nucleotide sequence: TGTGCCAGCAGTTTATCCGGGACAGGGCTTACCTACGAGCAGTACTTC.

Comments on this clone: The same CDR3 is also encoded by other DNA sequences in this sample. This rearrangement joins TRBV5-1 to TRBJ2-1; D uncertain. The ends were cut back, 2 bases at V and 7 bases at J, with 4 bases in the middle. The CDR3 covers 11 residues. Per germline, CDR1 SGHRS and CDR2 YFSETQ. The CDR3 spells CASSLANEQFF. CDR3 sequence (DNA): TGCGCCAGCAGCTTAGCGAATGAGCAGTTCTTC. Full variable domain (outside the CDR3, taken from reference TRBV5-1 and TRBJ2-1): KAGVTQTPRYLIKTRGQQVTLSCSPISGHRSVSWYQQTPGQGLQFLFEYFSETQRNKGNFPGRFSGRQFSNSRSEMNVSTLELGDSALYLCASSLANEQFFGPGTRLTVL.

The gene calls are TRBV6-6 and TRBJ2-7; no clear D gene. CDR3 length equals 14 residues. The germline CDR1 and CDR2 sequences are MNHNY and SVGAGI (reference sequence). V was clipped by 2 bases and J by 6 bases, with 14 bases between them. The CDR3 coding sequence is TGTGCCAGCAGTTACGAATGGGTGGGTGCCGAGCAGTACTTC. Translation: CASSYEWVGAEQYF.

The CDR3 sequence is CASSPGTGGGTGELFF. CDR3 nucleotide sequence: TGTGCCAGCAGCCCGGGGACGGGAGGCGGCACCGGGGAGCTGTTTTTT. V gene TRBV5-6 combines with J gene TRBJ2-2; 7 nucleotides match TRBD2. The V gene's germline CDR1 is SGHDT and CDR2 YYEEEE. This CDR3 region has 16 residues. V shed 4 bases and J 4 bases; nucleotides not matched to a gene: 10.

V is TRBV5-4 and J is TRBJ1-1; possible D gene TRBD1, 6 bases. This CDR3 spans 15 amino acids. V shed 4 bases and J shed 0 bases, with 13 bases lying between them. CDR1 and CDR2 from the germline V gene are SGHNT and YYREEE (reference sequence). The CDR3 DNA follows: TGTGCCAGCAGCCGAGGGGGAGCTATGAACACTGAAGCTTTCTTT. Encoded protein: CASSRGGAMNTEAFF.

The genes are TRBV6-4 and TRBJ1-2; TRBD1 might be the D (5 bases). The V gene lost 8 bases and the J gene lost 0 bases, with 10 bases spanning the gap. The CDR3 has 13 amino acids. Germline V gene sequence: CDR1 MRHNA, CDR2 SNTAGT. CDR3 DNA: TGTGCCAGCTCCCGGGGCTCTAACTATGGCTACACCTTC. This codes for CASSRGSNYGYTF.

The chain has TRBV7-3 and TRBJ2-1, with 7 bases fitting TRBD2. CDR1 SGHTA and CDR2 FQGTGA come from the germline V gene. J gave up 13 bases and V 2 bases, and 5 bases lay outside the gene matches. This CDR3 has 12 amino acids. The CDR3 sequence is CASSLGGGPQFF. The CDR3 DNA follows: TGTGCCAGCAGCTTAGGGGGAGGGCCTCAGTTCTTC.

V gene TRBV5-1 combines with J gene TRBJ1-2; no clear D. Looked up from germline, CDR1 is SGHRS and CDR2 is YFSETQ. The CDR3 spans 14 residues. The ends were cut back, 3 bases at V and 3 bases at J, with 12 bases in the middle. The CDR3 spells CASSSVPADYGYTF. Here the CDR3 DNA reads TGCGCCAGCAGCTCCGTCCCGGCAGACTATGGCTACACCTTC.

The chain uses TRBV2 and TRBJ2-1; 9 nucleotides agree with TRBD2. Germline assignment: CDR1 SNHLY and CDR2 FYNNEI. After removal of 6 bases from V and 9 bases from J, the junction contained 15 bases not matched to a gene. This CDR3 is built from 16 residues. This CDR3 is CASSPSGGRAVAEQFF. CDR3 DNA: TGTGCCAGCAGCCCAAGTGGCGGGAGGGCCGTAGCTGAGCAGTTCTTC.

This sequence joins TRBV30 and TRBJ1-1; D gene ambiguous. The CDR3 covers 13 residues. Deletions cut 3 bases from V and 6 bases from J, with 14 bases between. CDR1 GTSNPN and CDR2 SVGIG come from the germline V gene (reference sequence). The DNA for the CDR3 is TGTGCCTGGAGGGAACGGGGAAGTGCTGAAGCTTTCTTT. As protein: CAWRERGSAEAFF.

The chain joins TRBV7-2 to TRBJ2-5; D might be TRBD1 (5 bases). The J call is in doubt because the DNA end fits TRBJ2-7 better. CDR1 and CDR2 from the germline V gene are SGHTA and FQGNSA. This CDR3 comprises 15 residues. The CDR3 loop is CASSLIPRQSYEQYF. In DNA form, the CDR3 reads TGTGCCAGCAGCTTAATCCCGAGACAGTCCTACGAGCAGTACTTC.

In this sample, this clone turned up a few times. The gene calls are TRBV27 and TRBJ1-5; 9 bases are a match to TRBD1. V trimming: 6 bases; J trimming: 7 bases; junction bases outside the gene matches: 7. The CDR3 has 14 residues. Germline loops: CDR1 MNHEY, CDR2 SMNVEV (reference sequence). The chain's CDR3 is CASRTRQGVQPQHF. The CDR3 DNA follows: TGTGCCAGCAGAACCAGACAGGGGGTCCAGCCCCAGCATTTT.

This sequence joins TRBV5-1 and TRBJ1-5; 9 nucleotides match TRBD1. CDR3 size: 17 residues. After removal of 0 bases from V and 6 bases from J, the junction contained 10 bases not matched to a gene. Germline V gene sequence: CDR1 SGHRS, CDR2 YFSETQ. CDR3 sequence reads: CASSLGPQGASLQPQHF. Here the CDR3 DNA reads TGCGCCAGCAGCTTGGGACCACAGGGGGCTAGTCTTCAGCCCCAGCATTTT.

This clone was seen just once. This chain joins TRBV7-8 and TRBJ2-1, with D hard to call. Looked up from germline, CDR1 is SGHVS and CDR2 is FQNEAQ. V lost 5 bases, J lost 0 bases, and 11 bases lay in between. The CDR3 is made up of 15 amino acids. The CDR3 sequence is CASSAGPSSYNEQFF. The CDR3 nucleotides read TGTGCCAGCAGCGCCGGGCCGAGCTCCTACAATGAGCAGTTCTTC. The full variable domain, rest sourced from reference TRBV7-8 and TRBJ2-1, is GAGVSQSPRYKVAKRGQDVALRCDPISGHVSLFWYQQALGQGPEFLTYFQNEAQLDKSGLPSDRFFAERPEGSVSTLKIQRTQQEDSAVYLCASSAGPSSYNEQFFGPGTRLTVL.

The V and J genes are TRBV18 and TRBJ1-4; no definite D call. Germline V CDR1 and CDR2: KGHSH, LQKENI. The CDR3 consists of 14 residues. Trimming took 3 bases from V and 8 from J, leaving 13 bases between them. The CDR3 DNA reads TGTGCCAGCTCACCCGCTCGACCCCCGGAAAAACTGTTTTTT. Encoded protein: CASSPARPPEKLFF. Full variable domain (rest looked up from reference TRBV18 and TRBJ1-4): NAGVMQNPRHLVRRRGQEARLRCSPMKGHSHVYWYRQLPEEGLKFMVYLQKENIIDESGMPKERFSAEFPKEGPSILRIQQVVRGDSAAYFCASSPARPPEKLFFGSGTQLSVL.

The chain employs TRBV11-2 and TRBJ1-1; D possibly corresponds to TRBD1 (6 bases). The CDR3 contains 15 residues. CDR1 is SGHAT, CDR2 FQNNGV, per germline. V shed 2 bases and J shed 5 bases, with 15 bases lying between them. The CDR3 reads CASSLRPRGQTEAFF. In DNA form, the CDR3 reads TGTGCCAGCAGCTTACGCCCTCGGGGGCAAACTGAAGCTTTCTTT. The full variable domain, rest sourced from reference TRBV11-2 and TRBJ1-1, is EAGVAQSPRYKIIEKRQSVAFWCNPISGHATLYWYQQILGQGPKLLIQFQNNGVVDDSQLPKDRFSAERLKGVDSTLKIQPAKLEDSAVYLCASSLRPRGQTEAFFGQGTRLTVV.

The chain is built from TRBV6-5 and TRBJ2-5; 8 nucleotides match TRBD2. The CDR3 is 15 residues long. Unmatched junction bases numbered 6, after V lost 2 bases and J lost 4 bases. Germline lookup yields CDR1 MNHEY and CDR2 SVGAGI. DNA for the CDR3: TGTGCCAGCAGTTACCGAGGGACTAGTGGAGAGACCCAGTACTTC. Translating gives CASSYRGTSGETQYF.

The count of this clone is one. The V and J genes are TRBV11-2 and TRBJ1-2; 10 bases align to TRBD1. The CDR3 consists of 11 residues. V lost 8 bases to trimming and J lost 7 bases; unmatched junction nucleotides: 1. CDR1 is SGHAT, CDR2 FQNNGV, per germline. CDR3 sequence reads: CASGQGGGYTF. The CDR3 DNA sequence: TGTGCCAGCGGACAGGGGGGTGGCTACACCTTC.

The chain carries TRBV12-2 and TRBJ2-6; TRBD1, as called in the table, went unchecked against the DNA. TRBV12-2 is a listed pseudogene. The CDR3 covers 18 residues. The CDR3 sequence: CASRSTGATPSGANVLTF. CDR3 bases: TGTGCAAGTCGCTCGACAGGGGCCACACCCTCTGGGGCCAACGTCCTGACTTTC.

This sequence joins TRBV7-2 and TRBJ1-2, with D possibly TRBD1 on 5 matching bases. V lost 3 bases and J 8 bases, leaving 10 bases between the germline ends. This CDR3 comprises 12 residues. Germline V gene data show CDR1 as SGHTA and CDR2 as FQGNSA. DNA of the CDR3: TGTGCCAGCAGCTTTACCCAGGGCGGCTACACCTTC. The encoded protein is CASSFTQGGYTF.

The chain carries TRBV5-1 and TRBJ1-1, with 7 positions matching TRBD1. The CDR3 spans 14 residues. Germline V gene lookup returns CDR1 SGHRS and CDR2 YFSETQ. The V segment lost 5 bases and the J segment 0 bases; nucleotides outside the gene matches: 4. Here the CDR3 reads CASRLTGLNTEAFF. The CDR3 DNA follows: TGCGCCAGCAGGCTGACAGGGTTGAACACTGAAGCTTTCTTT.

As to this clone: Germline is not matched at one junction end, which may reflect a read error. J is TRBJ2-2 and V is TRBV5-6; D unclear. This CDR3 is 17 amino acids long. Germline assignment: CDR1 SGHDT and CDR2 YYEEEE. DNA of the CDR3: TGTGCCAGCAGCCACGGAGCGAGATACTCGAACACCAGGGAGCTGTTTTTT. It codes for CASSHGARYSNTRELFF.

Comments on this clone: This CDR3 is also generated by other DNA sequences in the sample. The CDR3 sequence: CASSLRGYGYTF. CDR3 sequence (DNA): TGTGCCAGCAGTTTGAGGGGATATGGCTACACCTTC. The rearrangement links TRBV28 to TRBJ1-2; the D gene is possibly TRBD1 (5 bases). Germline lookup yields CDR1 MDHEN and CDR2 SYDVKM. Trimming removed 3 bases from V and 5 bases from J, with 7 bases in between. The CDR3 has 12 amino acids.